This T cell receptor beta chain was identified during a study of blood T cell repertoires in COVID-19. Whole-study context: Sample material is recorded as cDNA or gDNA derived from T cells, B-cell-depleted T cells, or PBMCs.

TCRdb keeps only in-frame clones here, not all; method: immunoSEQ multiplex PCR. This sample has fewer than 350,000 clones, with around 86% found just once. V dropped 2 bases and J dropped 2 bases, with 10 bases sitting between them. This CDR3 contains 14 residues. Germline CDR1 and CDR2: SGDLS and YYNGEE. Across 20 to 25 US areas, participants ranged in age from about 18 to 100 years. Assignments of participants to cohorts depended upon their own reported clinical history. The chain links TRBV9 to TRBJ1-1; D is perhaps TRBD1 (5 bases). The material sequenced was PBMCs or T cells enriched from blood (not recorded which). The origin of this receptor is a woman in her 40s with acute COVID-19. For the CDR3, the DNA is TGTGCCAGCAGCGTCGACAGCCGAAACACTGAAGCTTTCTTT. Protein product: CASSVDSRNTEAFF.